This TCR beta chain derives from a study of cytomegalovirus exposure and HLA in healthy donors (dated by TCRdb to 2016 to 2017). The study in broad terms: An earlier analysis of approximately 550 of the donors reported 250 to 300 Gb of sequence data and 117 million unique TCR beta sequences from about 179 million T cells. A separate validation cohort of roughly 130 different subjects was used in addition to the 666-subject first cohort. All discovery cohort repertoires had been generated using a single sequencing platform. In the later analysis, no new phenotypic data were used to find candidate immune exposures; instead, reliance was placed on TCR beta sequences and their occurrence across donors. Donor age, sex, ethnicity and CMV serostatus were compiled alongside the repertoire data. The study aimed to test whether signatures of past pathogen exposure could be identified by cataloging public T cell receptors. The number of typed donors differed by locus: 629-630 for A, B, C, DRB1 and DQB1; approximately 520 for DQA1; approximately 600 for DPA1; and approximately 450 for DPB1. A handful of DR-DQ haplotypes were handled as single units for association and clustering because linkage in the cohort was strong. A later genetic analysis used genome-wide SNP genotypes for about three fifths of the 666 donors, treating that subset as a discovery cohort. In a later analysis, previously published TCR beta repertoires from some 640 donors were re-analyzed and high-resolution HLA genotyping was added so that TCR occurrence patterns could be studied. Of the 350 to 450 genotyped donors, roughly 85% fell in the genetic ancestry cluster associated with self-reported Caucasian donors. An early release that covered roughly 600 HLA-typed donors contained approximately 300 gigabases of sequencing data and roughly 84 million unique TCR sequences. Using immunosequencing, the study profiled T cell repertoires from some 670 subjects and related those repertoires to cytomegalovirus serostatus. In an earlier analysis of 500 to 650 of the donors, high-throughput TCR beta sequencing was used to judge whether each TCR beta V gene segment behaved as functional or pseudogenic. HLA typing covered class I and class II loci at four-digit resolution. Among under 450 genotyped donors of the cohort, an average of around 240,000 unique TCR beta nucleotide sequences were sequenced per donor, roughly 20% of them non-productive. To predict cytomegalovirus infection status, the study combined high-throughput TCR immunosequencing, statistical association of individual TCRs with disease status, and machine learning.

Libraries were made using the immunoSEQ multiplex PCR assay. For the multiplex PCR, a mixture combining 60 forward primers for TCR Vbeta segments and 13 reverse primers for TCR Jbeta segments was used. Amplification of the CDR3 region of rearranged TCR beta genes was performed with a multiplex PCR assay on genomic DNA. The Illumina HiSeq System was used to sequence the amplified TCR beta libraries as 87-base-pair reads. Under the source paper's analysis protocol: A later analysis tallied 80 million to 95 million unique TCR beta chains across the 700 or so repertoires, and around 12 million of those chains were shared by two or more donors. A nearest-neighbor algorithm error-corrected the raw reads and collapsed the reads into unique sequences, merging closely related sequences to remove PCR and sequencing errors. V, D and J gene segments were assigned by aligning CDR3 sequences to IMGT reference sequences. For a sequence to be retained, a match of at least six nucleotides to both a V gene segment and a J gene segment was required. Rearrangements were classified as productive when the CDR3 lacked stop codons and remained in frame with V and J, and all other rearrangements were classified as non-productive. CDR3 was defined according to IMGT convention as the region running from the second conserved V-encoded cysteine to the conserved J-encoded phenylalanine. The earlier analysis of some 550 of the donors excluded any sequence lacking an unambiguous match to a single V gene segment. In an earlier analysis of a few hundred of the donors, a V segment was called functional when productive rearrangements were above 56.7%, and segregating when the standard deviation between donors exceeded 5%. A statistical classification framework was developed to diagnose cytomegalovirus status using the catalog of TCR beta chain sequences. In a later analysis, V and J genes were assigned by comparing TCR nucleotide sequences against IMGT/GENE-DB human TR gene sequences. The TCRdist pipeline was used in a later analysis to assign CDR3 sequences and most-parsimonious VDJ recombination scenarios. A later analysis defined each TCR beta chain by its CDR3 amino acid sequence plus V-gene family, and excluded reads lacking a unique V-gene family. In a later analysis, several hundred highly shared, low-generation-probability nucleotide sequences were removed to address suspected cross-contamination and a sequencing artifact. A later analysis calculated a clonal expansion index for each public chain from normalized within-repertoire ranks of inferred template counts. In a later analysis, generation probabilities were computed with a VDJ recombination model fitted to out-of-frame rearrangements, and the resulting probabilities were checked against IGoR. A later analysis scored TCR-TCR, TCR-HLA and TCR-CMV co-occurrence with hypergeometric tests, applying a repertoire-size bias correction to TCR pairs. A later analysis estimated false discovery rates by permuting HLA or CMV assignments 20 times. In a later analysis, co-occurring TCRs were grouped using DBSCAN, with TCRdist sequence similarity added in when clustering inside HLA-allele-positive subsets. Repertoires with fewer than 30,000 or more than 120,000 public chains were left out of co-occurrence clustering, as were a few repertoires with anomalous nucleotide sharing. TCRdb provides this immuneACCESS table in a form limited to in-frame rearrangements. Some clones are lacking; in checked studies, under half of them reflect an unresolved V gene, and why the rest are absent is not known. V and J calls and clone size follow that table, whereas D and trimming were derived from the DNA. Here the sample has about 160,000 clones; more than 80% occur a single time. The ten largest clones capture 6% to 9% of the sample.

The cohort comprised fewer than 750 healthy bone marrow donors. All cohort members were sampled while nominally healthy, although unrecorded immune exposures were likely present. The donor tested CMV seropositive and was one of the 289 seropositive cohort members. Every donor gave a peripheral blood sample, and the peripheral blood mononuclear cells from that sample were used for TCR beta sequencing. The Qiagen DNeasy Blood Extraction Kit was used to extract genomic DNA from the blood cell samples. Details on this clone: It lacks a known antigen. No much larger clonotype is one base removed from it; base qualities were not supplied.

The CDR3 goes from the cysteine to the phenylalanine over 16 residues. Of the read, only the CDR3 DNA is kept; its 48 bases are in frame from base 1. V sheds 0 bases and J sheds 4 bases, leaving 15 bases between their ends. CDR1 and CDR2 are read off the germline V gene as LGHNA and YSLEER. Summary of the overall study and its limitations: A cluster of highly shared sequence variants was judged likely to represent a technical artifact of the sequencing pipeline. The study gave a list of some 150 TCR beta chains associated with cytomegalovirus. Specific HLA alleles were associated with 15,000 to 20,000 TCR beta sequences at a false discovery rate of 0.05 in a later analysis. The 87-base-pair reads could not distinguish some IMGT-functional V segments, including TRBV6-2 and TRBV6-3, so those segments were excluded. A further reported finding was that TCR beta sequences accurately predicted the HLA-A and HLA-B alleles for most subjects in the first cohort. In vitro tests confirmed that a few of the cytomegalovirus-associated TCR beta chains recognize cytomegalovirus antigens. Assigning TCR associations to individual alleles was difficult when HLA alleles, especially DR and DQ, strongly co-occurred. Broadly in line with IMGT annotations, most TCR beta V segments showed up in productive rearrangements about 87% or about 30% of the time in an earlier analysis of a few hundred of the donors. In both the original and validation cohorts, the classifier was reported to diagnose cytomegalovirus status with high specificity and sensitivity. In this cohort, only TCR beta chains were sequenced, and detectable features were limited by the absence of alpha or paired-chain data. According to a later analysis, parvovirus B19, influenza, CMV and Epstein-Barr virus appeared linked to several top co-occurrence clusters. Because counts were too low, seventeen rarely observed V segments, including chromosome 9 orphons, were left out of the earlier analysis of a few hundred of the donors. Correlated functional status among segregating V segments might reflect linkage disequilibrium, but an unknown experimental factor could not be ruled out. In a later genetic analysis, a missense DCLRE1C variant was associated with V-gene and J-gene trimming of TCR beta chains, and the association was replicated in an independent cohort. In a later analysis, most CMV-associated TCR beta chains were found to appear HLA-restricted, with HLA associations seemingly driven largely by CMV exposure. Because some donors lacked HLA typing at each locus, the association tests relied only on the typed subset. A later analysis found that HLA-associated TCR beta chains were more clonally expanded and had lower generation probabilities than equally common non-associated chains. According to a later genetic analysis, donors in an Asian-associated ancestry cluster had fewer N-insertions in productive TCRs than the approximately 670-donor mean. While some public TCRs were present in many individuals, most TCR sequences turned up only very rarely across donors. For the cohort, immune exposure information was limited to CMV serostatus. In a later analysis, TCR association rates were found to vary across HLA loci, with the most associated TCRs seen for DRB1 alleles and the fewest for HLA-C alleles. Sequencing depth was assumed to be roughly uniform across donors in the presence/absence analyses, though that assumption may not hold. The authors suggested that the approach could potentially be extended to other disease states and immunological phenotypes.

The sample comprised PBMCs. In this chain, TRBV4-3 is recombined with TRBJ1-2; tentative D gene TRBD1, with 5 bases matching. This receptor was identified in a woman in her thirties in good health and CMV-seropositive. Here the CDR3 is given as CASSQDDKGRGYGYTF. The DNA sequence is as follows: TGCGCCAGCAGCCAAGATGACAAGGGTAGGGGCTATGGCTACACCTTC.